Below are 30 T cell receptor beta chains sequenced from a single sample in a study of blood T cell repertoires in COVID-19. TCRdb's copy holds only in-frame clones and misses some; the assay was immunoSEQ multiplex PCR. The top ten hold more than 0.95% of the sample, which has 290,000 or so clones, approximately 90% seen once. Specimen: PBMCs or T cells enriched from blood (not recorded which). Receptors were obtained from a woman aged 25 to 45 who had recovered from COVID-19.

The CDR3 sequence is CASSYSGQGTEAFF. CDR3 in DNA: TGTGCCAGCAGTTACTCGGGGCAGGGAACTGAAGCTTTCTTT. The chain joins TRBV6-2 or TRBV6-3 to TRBJ1-1; tentatively, D is TRBD1 (5 bases). Trimming shortened V by 0 bases and J by 5 bases, and 10 bases separated the two germline ends. The CDR3 totals 14 residues. Per the germline V gene, CDR1 is MNHEY and CDR2 is SVGEGT.

The chain links TRBV29-1 to TRBJ2-2; no reliable D call. Trimming removed 4 bases from V and 1 base from J, with 7 bases in between. Germline V gives CDR1 SQVTM, CDR2 ANQGSEA. This CDR3 region has 13 residues. This CDR3 reads CSVVQKNTGELFF. The CDR3, as DNA: TGCAGCGTTGTTCAGAAGAACACCGGGGAGCTGTTTTTT.

The V gene is TRBV18, the J gene TRBJ2-3; tentatively, D is TRBD2 (6 bases). This CDR3 has 16 amino acids. The V end was cut by 3 bases, the J end by 0 bases, with 13 bases between. The germline V gene encodes CDR1 KGHSH and CDR2 LQKENI. The DNA of the CDR3 is TGTGCCAGCTCACCTATGGGGCGGGATAGCACAGATACGCAGTATTTT. Residues: CASSPMGRDSTDTQYF.

The V call is TRBV5-1, the J call TRBJ1-3, with no clear D. Per germline, CDR1 SGHRS and CDR2 YFSETQ. The CDR3 loop spans 17 amino acids. Between the trimmed V and J ends, which lost 0 bases and 0 bases, there was a span of 13 bases. The CDR3 DNA follows: TGCGCCAGCAGCTTGGATGCGTTAGTAGACTCTGGAAACACCATATATTTT. Protein: CASSLDALVDSGNTIYF.

V is TRBV27 and J is TRBJ1-4; possibly TRBD1 for D (6 bases). The CDR3 sequence is 19 residues long. Germline-derived CDR1 and CDR2 are MNHEY and SMNVEV (reference sequence). The V and J ends lost 2 bases and 0 bases respectively, with 19 bases between them. In DNA form, the CDR3 reads TGTGCCAGCAGTTTAGTTCGCGTACCAGGGGAGACAACTAATGAAAAACTGTTTTTT. Encoded protein: CASSLVRVPGETTNEKLFF.

The chain couples TRBV7-2 to TRBJ2-2; TRBD2 matches 13 bases. CDR3 length: 19 residues. Germline values: CDR1 SGHTA, CDR2 FQGNSA. The V and J ends lost 6 bases and 0 bases, in that order; junction bases with no gene match: 10. The CDR3 DNA sequence: TGTGCCAGCAGTCAAAAAACTAGCGGGAGGGGAACGAACACCGGGGAGCTGTTTTTT. Translated: CASSQKTSGRGTNTGELFF.

This clone was seen just once. Its ends do not fully match the called genes, so a read error is possible. The chain joins TRBV27 to TRBJ1-5; D is perhaps TRBD1 (6 bases). Germline V CDR1 and CDR2: MNHEY, SMNVEV (reference sequence). The CDR3 length is 12 residues. This CDR3 is CASSGGLDFLRF. In nucleotides, the CDR3 is TGTGCCAGCAGTGGGGGCCTGGACTTCTTGCGTTTT.

In the case of this clone: The same CDR3 is also encoded by other DNA sequences in this sample. V and J are TRBV2 and TRBJ1-1, with D possibly being TRBD1 (6 bases). Germline V lookup: CDR1 SNHLY, CDR2 FYNNEI. This CDR3 contains 14 residues. With 3 bases removed from V and 0 bases from J, the gap between germline ends came to 8 bases. CDR3 nucleotides: TGTGCCAGCAGTGACAGGGGTGTGAACACTGAAGCTTTCTTT. It yields the protein CASSDRGVNTEAFF.

The chain employs TRBV6-5 and TRBJ1-6, with a tentative D call TRBD1 (5 bases). Germline CDR1 reads MNHEY; CDR2 reads SVGAGI. V shed 10 bases and J shed 10 bases, with 17 bases lying between them. The CDR3 covers 13 residues. CDR3 loop: CATSQGHSSPLHF. CDR3 coding DNA: TGTGCCACTTCTCAGGGTCACAGCTCACCCCTCCACTTT.

V and J are TRBV9 and TRBJ2-7, with 10 bases fitting TRBD2. J gave up 3 bases and V 4 bases, and 16 bases lay outside the gene matches. CDR1 is SGDLS and CDR2 is YYNGEE in the germline V gene. This CDR3 has 18 amino acids. DNA for the CDR3: TGTGCCAGCAGCCCTAGAGTCTCTAGCGGGAGACCCCACTACGAGCAGTACTTC. Encoded protein: CASSPRVSSGRPHYEQYF.

V is TRBV6-1 and J is TRBJ2-3; no clear D gene. The CDR3 runs 13 residues. Germline V gene data show CDR1 as MNHNS and CDR2 as SASEGT. Trimming shortened V by 2 bases and J by 6 bases, and 9 bases separated the two germline ends. In DNA form, the CDR3 reads TGTGCCAGCAGTGAACGCGCTTCGGATACGCAGTATTTT. The encoded protein is CASSERASDTQYF.

The rearrangement joins TRBV6-5 to TRBJ2-7; no clear D. Germline CDR1 MNHEY, CDR2 SVGAGI. The CDR3 spans 13 residues. With 1 base removed from V and 4 bases from J, the gap between germline ends came to 8 bases. The CDR3 reads CASSYYDAYEQYF. CDR3 DNA: TGTGCCAGCAGTTACTACGATGCGTACGAGCAGTACTTC.

The V and J genes are TRBV9 and TRBJ1-3, with TRBD1 as a possible D gene (6 bases). V was pared by 7 bases and J by 1 base, with 27 bases between. The CDR3 sequence is 19 residues long. Germline V gene data show CDR1 as SGDLS and CDR2 as YYNGEE. The CDR3: CASGPHLGHSLGSGNTIYF. The CDR3 nucleotides are TGTGCCAGCGGACCACACTTGGGACACAGTCTAGGATCTGGAAACACCATATATTTT.

CDR3 DNA sequence: TGTGCCAGCTCACAACAGGGGACAGGGGAAAGCTATGGCTACACCTTC. It codes for CASSQQGTGESYGYTF. The chain carries TRBV18 and TRBJ1-2, with 10 positions matching TRBD1. The trim removed 4 bases at V and 4 bases at J, leaving 9 bases unmatched. The length of the CDR3 is 16 residues. The germline gives CDR1 KGHSH, CDR2 LQKENI. The full variable domain, with the rest looked up from reference TRBV18 and TRBJ1-2, is NAGVMQNPRHLVRRRGQEARLRCSPMKGHSHVYWYRQLPEEGLKFMVYLQKENIIDESGMPKERFSAEFPKEGPSILRIQQVVRGDSAAYFCASSQQGTGESYGYTFGSGTRLTVV.

J is TRBJ1-1 and V is TRBV5-8; no definite D call. Germline V gene sequence: CDR1 SGHTS, CDR2 YDEGEE. Trimming removed 3 bases from V and 4 bases from J, with 7 bases in between. This CDR3 is built from 12 residues. CDR3 sequence: CASSSRSTEAFF. The CDR3 DNA is TGTGCCAGCAGCTCCCGCAGCACTGAAGCTTTCTTT. Variable domain in full (rest from reference TRBV5-8 and TRBJ1-1): EAGVTQSPTHLIKTRGQQATLRCSPISGHTSVYWYQQALGLGLQFLLWYDEGEERNRGNFPPRFSGRQFPNYSSELNVNALELEDSALYLCASSSRSTEAFFGQGTRLTVV.

The chain employs TRBV18 and TRBJ2-7; TRBD1 is a possible D gene (6 bases). The CDR3 is made up of 16 amino acids. V lost 3 bases, J lost 0 bases, and 15 bases lay in between. Germline V gives CDR1 KGHSH, CDR2 LQKENI. The CDR3 DNA reads TGTGCCAGCTCACCTACAGGGTTCTTGAGCTCCTACGAGCAGTACTTC. This translates into CASSPTGFLSSYEQYF. The whole variable domain, remainder taken from reference TRBV18 and TRBJ2-7, is NAGVMQNPRHLVRRRGQEARLRCSPMKGHSHVYWYRQLPEEGLKFMVYLQKENIIDESGMPKERFSAEFPKEGPSILRIQQVVRGDSAAYFCASSPTGFLSSYEQYFGPGTRLTVT.

This chain connects TRBV27 to TRBJ1-2; possible D gene TRBD1, 6 bases. The CDR3 consists of 13 residues. Germline CDR1 MNHEY, CDR2 SMNVEV (reference sequence). V gave up 8 bases and J gave up 2 bases, with 12 bases separating them. CDR3 DNA sequence: TGTGCCAGCCGAAGGACAGCGAACTATGGCTACACCTTC. It translates to CASRRTANYGYTF.

This clone was seen a single time. The chain is built from TRBV11-2 and TRBJ2-7; the match to TRBD2 covers 12 bases. CDR1 and CDR2 from the germline V gene are SGHAT and FQNNGV. V lost 6 bases to trimming and J lost 5 bases; unmatched junction nucleotides: 8. The CDR3 totals 15 residues. The CDR3 spells CASRETSGSADEQYF. For the CDR3, the DNA is TGTGCCAGCAGAGAGACTAGCGGGAGCGCAGACGAGCAGTACTTC.

This clone was seen only a few times. V and J are TRBV27 and TRBJ1-1; D might be TRBD1 (6 bases). CDR1 is MNHEY, CDR2 SMNVEV, per germline (reference sequence). V was cut by 5 bases and J by 4 bases, with 11 bases left in between. There are 13 residues in the CDR3. The CDR3 DNA reads as TGTGCCAGCAGTCCAACAGGGATCACTGAAGCTTTCTTT. Translating gives CASSPTGITEAFF.

This chain links TRBV4-3 with TRBJ2-1; TRBD2 agrees at 7 bases. The CDR3 extends over 17 amino acids. The V gene end was trimmed by 2 bases and the J gene end by 2 bases; junction bases not matched to a gene: 9. The germline gives CDR1 LGHNA, CDR2 YSLEER. DNA for the CDR3: TGCGCCAGCAGCCAACAAGGTATAGCGGGTACCTACAATGAGCAGTTCTTC. Translated, it gives CASSQQGIAGTYNEQFF.

CDR3 sequence (DNA): TGCGCCAGCAGCCTCCTGAGGGGGAGGGACTACGAGCAGTACTTC. Translating gives CASSLLRGRDYEQYF. V and J are TRBV4-1 and TRBJ2-7; D is possibly TRBD2 (7 bases). The CDR3 length is 15 residues. Germline lookup yields CDR1 MGHRA and CDR2 YSYEKL. V dropped 4 bases and J dropped 3 bases, with 16 bases sitting between them.

The gene calls are TRBV29-1 and TRBJ2-7; unclear D gene. In germline, CDR1 is SQVTM, CDR2 ANQGSEA. Trimming removed 6 bases at V and 6 bases at J, with 15 bases between. This CDR3 comprises 12 residues. CDR3 sequence (DNA): TGCAGCGTCGAATCCGGGTTGGGCGAGCAGTACTTC. This gives the protein CSVESGLGEQYF.

This clone occurred a few times. V is TRBV5-4 and J is TRBJ2-7; D might be TRBD2 (6 bases). This CDR3 is 14 amino acids long. Trimming stripped 2 bases from V and 0 bases from J, with 9 bases between. Germline-derived CDR1 and CDR2 are SGHNT and YYREEE (reference sequence). The CDR3 spells CASSFRDFSYEQYF. CDR3 in DNA: TGTGCCAGCAGCTTCCGGGACTTCTCCTACGAGCAGTACTTC.

This rearrangement joins TRBV3-1 (or the pseudogene TRBV3-2) to TRBJ1-3, with 7 bases that match TRBD1. V lost 2 bases to trimming and J lost 0 bases; unmatched junction nucleotides: 4. Germline-derived CDR1 and CDR2 are LGHDT and YNNKEL (reference sequence). The CDR3 has 16 residues. The CDR3 DNA reads TGTGCCAGCAGCCAATGGCGGGACAGCTCTGGAAACACCATATATTTT. Translating it yields CASSQWRDSSGNTIYF.

This chain connects TRBV19 to TRBJ2-2, with D possibly TRBD2 on 5 matching bases. The CDR3 covers 14 residues. Per germline, CDR1 LNHDA and CDR2 SQIVND (reference sequence). V was clipped by 10 bases and J by 0 bases, with 12 bases between them. The chain's CDR3 is CAIGDGTNTGELFF. CDR3 DNA: TGTGCCATAGGCGACGGGACGAACACCGGGGAGCTGTTTTTT.

The V gene is TRBV12-5, the J gene TRBJ1-2; tentatively, D is TRBD1 (5 bases). V lost 2 bases and J lost 6, with 10 bases in between. The V gene's germline CDR1 is LGHNT and CDR2 FRNRAP. The CDR3 length is 13 residues. CDR3 sequence reads: CASGLIGEDGYTF. The CDR3 bases are TGTGCTAGTGGTTTGATAGGGGAAGATGGCTACACCTTC.

This clone came up a few times. The chain joins TRBV19 to TRBJ1-5, with TRBD1 as a possible D gene (5 bases). The germline V gene encodes CDR1 LNHDA and CDR2 SQIVND (reference sequence). This CDR3 spans 17 amino acids. With 4 bases removed from V and 1 base from J, the gap between germline ends came to 17 bases. CDR3 loop: CASSTAVLRGSNQPQHF. The CDR3 DNA sequence: TGTGCCAGTAGTACTGCCGTGTTACGGGGGAGCAATCAGCCCCAGCATTTT.

V is TRBV7-8 and J is TRBJ2-7, with D tentatively TRBD2 (6 bases). From germline, CDR1 is SGHVS and CDR2 FQNEAQ. The CDR3 consists of 17 residues. With 1 base removed from V and 0 bases from J, the gap between germline ends came to 16 bases. The CDR3 region is CASSLELGRDSSYEQYF. As DNA, the CDR3 is TGTGCCAGCAGCTTAGAACTGGGGCGGGATAGCTCCTACGAGCAGTACTTC.

This clone has just a few counts. The rearrangement links TRBV15 to TRBJ1-1; D possibly corresponds to TRBD1 (6 bases). Germline-derived CDR1 and CDR2 are LNHNV and YYDKDF (reference sequence). CDR3 length: 13 amino acids. Trimming removed 6 bases at V and 1 base at J, with 9 bases between. The CDR3 loop is CATSPGQNTEAFF. CDR3 nucleotides: TGTGCCACCAGTCCGGGACAGAACACTGAAGCTTTCTTT.

V and J are TRBV21-1 and TRBJ2-5; the table's D call of TRBD1 was not tested on the DNA. TRBV21-1 is given as a pseudogene. The CDR3 totals 15 residues. CDR3 sequence reads: CASTHRGYVGETQYF. The CDR3 nucleotides read TGTGCCAGCACCCATAGGGGGTACGTTGGAGAGACCCAGTACTTC.